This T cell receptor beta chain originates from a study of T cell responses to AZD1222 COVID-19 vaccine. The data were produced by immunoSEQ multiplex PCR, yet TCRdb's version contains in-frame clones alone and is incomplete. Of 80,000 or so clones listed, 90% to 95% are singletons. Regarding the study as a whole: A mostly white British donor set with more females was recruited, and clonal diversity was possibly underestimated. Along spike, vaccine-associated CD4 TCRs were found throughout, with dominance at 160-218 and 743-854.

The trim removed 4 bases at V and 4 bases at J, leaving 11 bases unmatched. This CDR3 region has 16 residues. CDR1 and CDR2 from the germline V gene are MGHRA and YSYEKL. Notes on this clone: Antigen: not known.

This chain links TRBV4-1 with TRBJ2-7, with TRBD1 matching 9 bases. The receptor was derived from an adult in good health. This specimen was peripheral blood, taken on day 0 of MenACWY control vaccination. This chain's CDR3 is CASSPTTRTGEYEQYF. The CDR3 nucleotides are TGCGCCAGCAGCCCCACGACTAGGACAGGGGAGTACGAGCAGTACTTC.